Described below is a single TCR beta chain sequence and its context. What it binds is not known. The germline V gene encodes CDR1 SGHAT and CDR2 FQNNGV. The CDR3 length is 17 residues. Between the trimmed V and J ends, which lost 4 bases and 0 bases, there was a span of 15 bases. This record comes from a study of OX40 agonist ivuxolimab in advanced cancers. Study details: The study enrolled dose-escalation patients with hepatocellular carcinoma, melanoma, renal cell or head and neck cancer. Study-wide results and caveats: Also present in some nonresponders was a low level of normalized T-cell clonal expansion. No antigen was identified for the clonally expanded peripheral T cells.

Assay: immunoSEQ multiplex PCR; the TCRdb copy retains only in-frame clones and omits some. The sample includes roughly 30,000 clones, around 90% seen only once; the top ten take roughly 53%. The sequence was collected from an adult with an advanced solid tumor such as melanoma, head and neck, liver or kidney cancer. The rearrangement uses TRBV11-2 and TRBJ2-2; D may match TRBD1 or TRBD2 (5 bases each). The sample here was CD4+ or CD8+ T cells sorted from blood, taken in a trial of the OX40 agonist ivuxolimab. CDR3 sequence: CASSSLPGTPNTGELFF. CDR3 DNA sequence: TGTGCCAGCAGCTCGTTACCGGGGACCCCGAACACCGGGGAGCTGTTTTTT.